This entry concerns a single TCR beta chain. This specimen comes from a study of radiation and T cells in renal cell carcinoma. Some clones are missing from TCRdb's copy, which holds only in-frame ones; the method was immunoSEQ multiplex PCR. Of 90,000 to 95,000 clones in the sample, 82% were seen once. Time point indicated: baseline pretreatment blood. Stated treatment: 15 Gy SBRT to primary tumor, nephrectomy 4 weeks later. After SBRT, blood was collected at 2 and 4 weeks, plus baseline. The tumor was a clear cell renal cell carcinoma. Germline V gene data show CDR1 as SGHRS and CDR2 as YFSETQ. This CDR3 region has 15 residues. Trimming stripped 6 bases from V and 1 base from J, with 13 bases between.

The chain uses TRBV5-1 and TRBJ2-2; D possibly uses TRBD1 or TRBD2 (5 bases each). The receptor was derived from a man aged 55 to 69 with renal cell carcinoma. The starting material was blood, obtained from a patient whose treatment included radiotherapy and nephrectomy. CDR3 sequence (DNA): TGCGCCAGCATAACCGGGACCCAGAACACCGGGGAGCTGTTTTTT. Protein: CASITGTQNTGELFF.